A selection of T cell receptor beta chains follows, all from one sample in a study of blood T cell repertoires in COVID-19. Method: immunoSEQ multiplex PCR; TCRdb's copy keeps in-frame clones and lacks some. The sample gives about 330,000 clones, over 80% of which show up once; around 5% is in the top ten. What was sequenced was PBMCs or T cells enriched from blood (not recorded which). The source is a man aged 25 to 40 who had recovered from COVID-19. The CDR3 runs from the conserved cysteine through the conserved F or W.

>TRBV5-4
CASSFQGSSYEQYF
>TRBV5-1
CASSFPPGEQYF
>TRBV27
CASSVRAGGQPQHF
>TRBV27
CASSFDRGHTYGYTF
>TRBV5-8
CASSREGQGTNEKLFF
>TRBV5-1
CASSLAEFASYNEQFF
>TRBV14
CASSQPRLKETQYF
>TRBV3-1/TRBV3-2
CASSQDVSDPVYEQYF
>TRBV19
CASTSLDGVGEKLFF
>TRBV9
CASSVDLGLPQFF
>TRBV14
CASSQDWASYGYTF
>TRBV7-8
CASSLDSGAKGNEQFF
>TRBV5-1
CASSPIRTGAGSYEQYF
>TRBV27
CASRGLAGTGDTQYF
>TRBV24-1
CASSGDTQYF
>TRBV18
CASSPPSYTEAFF
>TRBV6-5
CASSYSRQGANEQYF
>TRBV20-1
CSASIGGQYF
>TRBV5-3
CARSPGQISYEQYF
>TRBV19
CASSRQGSGYTF
>TRBV28
CASSYGPDPYEQYF
>TRBV27
CASSSGLTEAFF
>TRBV28
CASSLAGVNSPLHF
>TRBV9
CASSDRRQGLYGYTF
>TRBV28
CASSLSQGLGTEAFF
>TRBV9
CASSVAYRGTEAFF
>TRBV19
CASSWSSGHYEQYF
>TRBV3-1/TRBV3-2
CASSHLGLLKNTEAFF
>TRBV5-6
CASSLGQSSYEQYF
>TRBV18
CASSPGLVNSPLHF
>TRBV5-6
CASSSAGASSNQPQHF
>TRBV13
CASSLDHGLAGAKVQYF
>TRBV5-8
CASSFPLQPGNSPLHF
>TRBV7-9
CASSPTGFNEQFF
>TRBV7-9
CASSTGGNLYGYTF
>TRBV3-1/TRBV3-2
CASSQGTANFPAYEQYF
>TRBV28
CASIRQGLVYNEQFF
>TRBV3-1/TRBV3-2
CASSQVGGTYNEQFF
>TRBV5-1
CASSLVTTGGQETQYF
>TRBV13
CASSLDKEKLFF